These 27 T cell receptor beta chains originate from one sample sequenced in a study of beta chain features in type 1 diabetes. Study-wide findings and caveats: Among patients with Type 1 diabetes, TCRB CDR3s were moderately but significantly shorter in every one of the four CD4+ subsets.

Expressed TCRB transcripts were sequenced after all isolated RNA was converted to cDNA. Sequenced by immunoSEQ multiplex PCR; TCRdb stores in-frame clones only, minus some. This table has some 700,000 clones, 13% appearing once. The antigens of these receptors remain unknown. The sequenced sample consisted of naive CD4+ T cells from blood. Every receptor here comes from a man between 18 and 35 years old with type 1 diabetes.

This clone appeared a few times. This chain links TRBV5-1 with TRBJ2-3; no firm D call. Germline values: CDR1 SGHRS, CDR2 YFSETQ. V was trimmed by 4 bases and J by 6 bases, leaving 12 bases between them. CDR3 length equals 13 residues. The CDR3 region is CASSPYKADTQYF. CDR3 nucleotides: TGCGCCAGCAGCCCTTACAAGGCGGATACGCAGTATTTT.

The chain is built from TRBV10-1 and TRBJ2-5; D tentatively fits TRBD1 or TRBD2 (6 bases each). The CDR3 sequence is 15 residues long. V lost 0 bases and J lost 1, with 9 bases in between. Germline CDR1 is WNHNN and CDR2 is SYGVQD (reference sequence). CDR3 nucleotides: TGCGCCAGCAGTGAGTCCGGGGGCGGCCAAGAGACCCAGTACTTC. The encoded protein is CASSESGGGQETQYF.

The J gene is TRBJ2-1, the V gene TRBV10-3; 7 bases line up with TRBD2. The CDR3 spans 13 residues. Germline V CDR1 and CDR2: ENHRY, SYGVKD. V was clipped by 8 bases and J by 6 bases; unmatched bases: 7. The CDR3 coding sequence is TGTGCCATCCGAAGCGGGGACCCCAATGAGCAGTTCTTC. It encodes CAIRSGDPNEQFF.

A few counts support this clone. This chain uses TRBV2 with TRBJ2-3; TRBD1 might be the D (6 bases). CDR1 is SNHLY, CDR2 FYNNEI, per germline. The V and J ends lost 7 bases and 4 bases respectively, with 18 bases between them. The CDR3 totals 15 residues. The CDR3 reads CASKELTGGSDTQYF. CDR3 DNA: TGTGCCAGCAAGGAACTGACAGGAGGATCAGATACGCAGTATTTT.

The chain uses TRBV10-3 and TRBJ2-3, with a possible D match to TRBD1 (5 bases). The CDR3 runs to 14 residues. V lost 6 bases and J lost 3, with 13 bases in between. Germline V lookup: CDR1 ENHRY, CDR2 SYGVKD. This CDR3 is CAISDSFSTDTQYF. In nucleotides, the CDR3 is TGTGCCATCAGCGACAGTTTTTCGACAGATACGCAGTATTTT.

This clone was counted a few times. J is TRBJ2-1 and V is TRBV25-1, with TRBD2 as a possible D gene (5 bases). The V end was cut by 6 bases, the J end by 8 bases, with 23 bases between. The CDR3 has 16 amino acids. The V gene's germline CDR1 is MGHDK and CDR2 SYGVNS. Written as DNA, the CDR3 is TGTGCCAGCAGCCCATCCCCCGGGGTGGAGTTCGATGAGCAGTTCTTC. It is translated as CASSPSPGVEFDEQFF.

This clone was seen only a few times. The rearrangement joins TRBV5-1 to TRBJ1-5; D not certain. Germline V lookup: CDR1 SGHRS, CDR2 YFSETQ. V was pared by 3 bases and J by 0 bases, with 4 bases between. The CDR3 spans 13 residues. Here the CDR3 reads CASSSYSNQPQHF. DNA of the CDR3: TGCGCCAGCAGCTCGTATAGCAATCAGCCCCAGCATTTT. Full variable domain (remainder filled in from reference TRBV5-1 and TRBJ1-5): KAGVTQTPRYLIKTRGQQVTLSCSPISGHRSVSWYQQTPGQGLQFLFEYFSETQRNKGNFPGRFSGRQFSNSRSEMNVSTLELGDSALYLCASSSYSNQPQHFGDGTRLSIL.

This clone was counted between two and nine times. CDR3 region: CASSPPVSGGYNEQFF. As DNA, the CDR3 is TGTGCCAGCAGCCCCCCAGTCTCTGGGGGATACAATGAGCAGTTCTTC. The chain is built from TRBV7-9 and TRBJ2-1, with D perhaps assigned TRBD1 or TRBD2 (5 bases each). Trimming cost V 5 bases and J 4 bases, with 18 bases left between them. There are 16 residues in the CDR3. The germline V gene has CDR1 SEHNR and CDR2 FQNEAQ (reference sequence).

This rearrangement joins TRBV30 to TRBJ2-7; TRBD2 aligns across 8 bases. Germline V CDR1 and CDR2: GTSNPN, SVGIG (reference sequence). V trimming: 7 bases; J trimming: 6 bases; junction bases outside the gene matches: 2. This CDR3 is built from 10 residues. The CDR3 protein is CASGTSEQYF. The CDR3 coding sequence is TGTGCCTCCGGGACTAGCGAGCAGTACTTC.

This clone was recorded a few times. The gene calls are TRBV6-5 and TRBJ2-7, with D possibly being TRBD1 (6 bases). V was cut by 2 bases and J by 0 bases, with 11 bases left in between. From germline, CDR1 is MNHEY and CDR2 SVGAGI. This CDR3 contains 15 residues. CDR3 DNA sequence: TGTGCCAGCAGTTACGCTACAGGGAGCTCCTACGAGCAGTACTTC. This codes for CASSYATGSSYEQYF.

Only a few counts were recorded for this clone. This sequence joins TRBV2 and TRBJ2-1; the match to TRBD2 covers 8 bases. CDR1 is SNHLY and CDR2 is FYNNEI in the germline V gene. This CDR3 region has 14 residues. V gave up 4 bases and J gave up 8 bases; unmatched junction bases: 7. The DNA for the CDR3 is TGTGCCAGCAGTGCGAGGACTAGCTGGGATGAGCAGTTCTTC. It codes for CASSARTSWDEQFF. The full variable domain, its missing parts supplied by reference TRBV2 and TRBJ2-1, is EPEVTQTPSHQVTQMGQEVILRCVPISNHLYFYWYRQILGQKVEFLVSFYNNEISEKSEIFDDQFSVERPDGSNFTLKIRSTKLEDSAMYFCASSARTSWDEQFFGPGTRLTVL.

A few counts support this clone. The rearrangement uses TRBV25-1 and TRBJ1-1; D is unresolved. The germline gives CDR1 MGHDK, CDR2 SYGVNS. Trimming shortened V by 6 bases and J by 1 base, and 6 bases separated the two germline ends. This CDR3 is 12 amino acids long. The CDR3 protein is CASRFGNTEAFF. In DNA form, the CDR3 reads TGTGCCAGCAGATTTGGGAACACTGAAGCTTTCTTT.

This clone was recorded a few times. The V call is TRBV29-1, the J call TRBJ1-2; 7 bases line up with TRBD1. V lost 0 bases to trimming and J lost 5 bases; unmatched junction nucleotides: 6. There are 14 residues in the CDR3. Germline loops: CDR1 SQVTM, CDR2 ANQGSEA. For the CDR3, the DNA is TGCAGCGTTGAAGAGGCGACAGGGTTATATGGCTACACCTTC. Protein product: CSVEEATGLYGYTF.

There are a few counts of this clone. V gene TRBV5-4 combines with J gene TRBJ1-1, with no clear D. V lost 0 bases, J lost 1 base, and 7 bases lay in between. Per germline, CDR1 SGHNT and CDR2 YYREEE (reference sequence). CDR3 length equals 14 residues. CDR3 in DNA: TGTGCCAGCAGCTTGGTGGGCCAGAACACTGAAGCTTTCTTT. As protein: CASSLVGQNTEAFF.

This sequence joins TRBV27 and TRBJ1-2; weak D call: TRBD1 (5 bases). The germline V gene encodes CDR1 MNHEY and CDR2 SMNVEV (reference sequence). The V gene lost 8 bases and the J gene lost 2 bases, with 18 bases spanning the gap. The CDR3 sequence is 15 residues long. CDR3 sequence reads: CASSKGQGENYGYTF. The CDR3, as DNA: TGTGCCAGCTCCAAGGGGCAGGGTGAGAACTATGGCTACACCTTC.

The chain carries TRBV4-2 and TRBJ2-1; 7 nucleotides match TRBD2. Germline V CDR1 and CDR2: LGHNA, YNFKEQ. V shed 3 bases and J 15 bases; nucleotides not matched to a gene: 14. The CDR3 extends over 14 amino acids. The CDR3 spells CASSHSLGRELVFF. The CDR3 region has the DNA TGTGCCAGCAGCCATTCCTTAGGGAGGGAATTAGTGTTCTTC.

The J gene is TRBJ1-2, the V gene TRBV10-3, with D perhaps TRBD1 (5 bases). The CDR3 runs to 13 residues. The V gene lost 8 bases and the J gene lost 6 bases, with 16 bases spanning the gap. Germline V gene data show CDR1 as ENHRY and CDR2 as SYGVKD. The CDR3 is CAIGGLEGDGYTF. The CDR3 nucleotides read TGTGCCATCGGGGGGTTAGAGGGCGATGGCTACACCTTC.

The chain joins TRBV5-6 to TRBJ2-7; 7 bases align to TRBD1. Trimming took 5 bases from V and 2 from J; bases not matched to a gene: 7. The CDR3 is 14 amino acids. CDR1 is SGHDT, CDR2 YYEEEE, per germline. Here the CDR3 reads CASRTGSQAYEQYF. CDR3 in DNA: TGTGCCAGCAGGACAGGGAGTCAAGCCTACGAGCAGTACTTC.

This clone occurred a few times. The rearrangement links TRBV11-2 to TRBJ2-2; TRBD1 agrees at 7 bases. Germline V CDR1 and CDR2: SGHAT, FQNNGV. CDR3 size: 16 residues. V was clipped by 1 base and J by 1 base; unmatched bases: 3. This CDR3 reads CASSLGQGENTGELFF. CDR3 sequence (DNA): TGTGCCAGCAGCTTAGGGCAGGGGGAGAACACCGGGGAGCTGTTTTTT.

The rearrangement uses TRBV7-2 and TRBJ1-5; D perhaps matches TRBD1 (6 bases). The CDR3 contains 14 residues. Looked up from germline, CDR1 is SGHTA and CDR2 is FQGNSA. V shed 5 bases and J shed 7 bases, with 15 bases lying between them. The CDR3 DNA follows: TGTGCCAGCAGCCTAAGACAGGACGGGCAGCCCCAGCATTTT. Its translation: CASSLRQDGQPQHF.

The chain employs TRBV29-1 and TRBJ1-5; D is unclear. V dropped 0 bases and J dropped 4 bases, with 7 bases sitting between them. CDR1 is SQVTM and CDR2 is ANQGSEA in the germline V gene. There are 13 residues in the CDR3. The CDR3 region has the DNA TGCAGCGTTGAAGAGTCAGAAAATCAGCCCCAGCATTTT. This codes for CSVEESENQPQHF.

Concerning this clone: A junction boundary mismatches the germline segment, possibly from a read error. The chain couples TRBV6-5 to TRBJ2-7; no definite D call. Per germline, CDR1 MNHEY and CDR2 SVGAGI. The CDR3 runs 12 residues. The CDR3 protein is CASSSNSYQQYF. CDR3 nucleotides: TGTGCCAGCAGTTCCAATAGCTACCAGCAGTACTTC.

The gene calls are TRBV14 and TRBJ1-1; tentative D call: TRBD1 (6 bases). The germline V and J ends were trimmed by 2 bases and 2 bases, with 12 bases remaining between them. Germline V gene data show CDR1 as SGHDN and CDR2 as FVKESK. CDR3 length equals 15 residues. As DNA, the CDR3 is TGTGCCAGCAGCCAAATAGCAGGGGTTAACACTGAAGCTTTCTTT. This sequence encodes CASSQIAGVNTEAFF.

This clone has a handful of counts. This chain links TRBV7-2 with TRBJ1-6, with D possibly TRBD1 on 5 matching bases. The CDR3 covers 13 residues. Germline lookup yields CDR1 SGHTA and CDR2 FQGNSA. The V end lost 7 bases, the J end lost 11 bases, and 15 bases lay between the germline ends. CDR3 sequence reads: CASTKGREAPLHF. The CDR3 nucleotides are TGTGCCAGCACGAAGGGACGGGAAGCACCCCTCCACTTT.

The chain joins TRBV2 to TRBJ1-3; D remains unclear. V was shortened by 2 bases and J by 0 bases, with 11 bases between the two germline ends. The CDR3 runs to 16 residues. CDR1 is SNHLY, CDR2 FYNNEI, per germline. In DNA form, the CDR3 reads TGTGCCAGCAGTGAAATTCAGGAGGGCTCTGGAAACACCATATATTTT. It is translated as CASSEIQEGSGNTIYF.

This clone was found a few times. V is TRBV18 and J is TRBJ2-7, with D perhaps TRBD2 (5 bases). This CDR3 is 15 amino acids long. Trimming took 3 bases from V and 0 from J, leaving 12 bases between them. The germline gives CDR1 KGHSH, CDR2 LQKENI. Here the CDR3 DNA reads TGTGCCAGCTCACCCTGGACTGGACCCTCCTACGAGCAGTACTTC. This encodes CASSPWTGPSYEQYF.

The rearrangement uses TRBV10-3 and TRBJ2-4, with D uncertain. This CDR3 comprises 14 residues. Germline V gene data show CDR1 as ENHRY and CDR2 as SYGVKD. The V and J ends lost 5 bases and 1 base respectively, with 9 bases between them. The CDR3 loop reads CAISQGFAKNIQYF. Written as DNA, the CDR3 is TGTGCCATCAGTCAAGGATTCGCCAAAAACATTCAGTACTTC.